The T cell receptor beta chain under discussion was sequenced for a study of a mutant IDH1 vaccine in newly diagnosed glioma. The repertoire was sequenced with immunoSEQ multiplex PCR; TCRdb's copy has only in-frame clones and lacks some. The sample carries tens of thousands of clones, around nine tenths recorded once. Noted time point: week 47, end of study. A single vaccine dose contained 300 ug of mutant IDH1 20-mer peptide, and topical imiquimod was used with it. To note about this clone: Antigen specificity is unknown.

The sequencing here drew on PBMCs, taken from a glioma patient whose treatment included an IDH1 peptide vaccine. This clonotype was obtained from a woman under 40 with glioma.

CDR3 DNA: TGTGCCAGCAGCTTATGGTCCAAGACCTACGAGCAGTACTTC. The encoded protein is CASSLWSKTYEQYF. The chain is built from TRBV13 and TRBJ2-7; D not certain. V lost 2 bases and J 2 bases, leaving 10 bases between the germline ends. Per the germline V gene, CDR1 is PRHDT and CDR2 is FYEKMQ (reference sequence). The CDR3 extends over 14 amino acids.